Only a few counts were recorded for the clone carrying this TCR beta chain. The data belong to a study of OX40 agonist ivuxolimab in advanced cancers. Sequenced by immunoSEQ multiplex PCR; TCRdb stores in-frame clones only, minus some. This sample yields around 70,000 clones, of which over 80% are seen a single time; 5% to 6.5% belongs to the top ten. Germline V gene sequence: CDR1 SGHAT, CDR2 FQNNGV. The CDR3 is 14 residues long. V lost 10 bases, J lost 2 bases, and 18 bases lay in between. The sequenced sample was CD4+ or CD8+ T cells sorted from blood, obtained in a trial of the OX40 agonist ivuxolimab. The clonotype originates from an adult with an advanced solid tumor such as melanoma, head and neck, liver or kidney cancer. The chain is built from TRBV11-2 and TRBJ2-7; tentatively, D is TRBD1 (5 bases). The CDR3 DNA is TGTGCCACCTCCAGAAGGGGCCCTACCTACGAGCAGTACTTC. Translation gives CATSRRGPTYEQYF. The full variable domain, with the rest looked up from reference TRBV11-2 and TRBJ2-7, is EAGVAQSPRYKIIEKRQSVAFWCNPISGHATLYWYQQILGQGPKLLIQFQNNGVVDDSQLPKDRFSAERLKGVDSTLKIQPAKLEDSAVYLCATSRRGPTYEQYFGPGTRLTVT.